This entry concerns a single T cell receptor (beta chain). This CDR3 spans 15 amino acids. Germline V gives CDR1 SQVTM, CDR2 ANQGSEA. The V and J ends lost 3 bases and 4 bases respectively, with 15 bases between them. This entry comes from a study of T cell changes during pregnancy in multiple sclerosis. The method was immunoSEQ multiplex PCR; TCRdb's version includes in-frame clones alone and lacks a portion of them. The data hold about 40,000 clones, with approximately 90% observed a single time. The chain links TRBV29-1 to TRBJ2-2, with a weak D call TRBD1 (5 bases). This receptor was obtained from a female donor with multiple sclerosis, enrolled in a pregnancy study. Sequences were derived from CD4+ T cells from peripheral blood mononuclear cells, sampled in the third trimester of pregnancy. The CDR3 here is CSVDLPQGRTGELFF. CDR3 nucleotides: TGCAGCGTTGATCTGCCCCAGGGTCGCACCGGGGAGCTGTTTTTT.